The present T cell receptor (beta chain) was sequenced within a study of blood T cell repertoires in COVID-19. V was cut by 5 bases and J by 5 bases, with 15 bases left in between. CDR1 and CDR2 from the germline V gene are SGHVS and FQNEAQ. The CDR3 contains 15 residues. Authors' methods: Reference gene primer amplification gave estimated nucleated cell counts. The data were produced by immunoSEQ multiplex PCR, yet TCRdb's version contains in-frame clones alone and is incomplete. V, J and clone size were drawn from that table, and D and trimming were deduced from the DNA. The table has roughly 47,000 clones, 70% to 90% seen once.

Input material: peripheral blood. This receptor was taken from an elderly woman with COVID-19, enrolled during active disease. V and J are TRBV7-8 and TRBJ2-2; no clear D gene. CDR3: CASSPPRLYTGELFF. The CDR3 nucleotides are TGTGCCAGCAGCCCCCCCAGGCTGTATACCGGGGAGCTGTTTTTT.